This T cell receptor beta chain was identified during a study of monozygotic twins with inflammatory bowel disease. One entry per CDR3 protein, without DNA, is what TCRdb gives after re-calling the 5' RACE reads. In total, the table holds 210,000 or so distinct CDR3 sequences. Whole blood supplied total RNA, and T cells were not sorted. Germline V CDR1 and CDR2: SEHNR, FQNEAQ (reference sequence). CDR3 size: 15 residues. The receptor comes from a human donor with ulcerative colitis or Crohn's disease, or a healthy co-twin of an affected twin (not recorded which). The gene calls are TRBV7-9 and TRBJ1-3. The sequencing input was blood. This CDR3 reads CASCSVTGRVDAIYF.